In its sample, the clone carrying this T cell receptor beta chain was seen a few times. As yet, its antigen is unknown. A read error may account for a junction end that differs from germline. The V gene's germline CDR1 is SEHNR and CDR2 FQNEAQ (reference sequence). The CDR3 has 13 residues. RNA transcripts yielded amplified TCR beta CDR3 regions. The primer set for the first-round RT-PCR of the TCR CDR3 was HTBI. TCRdb re-analysed the multiplex PCR reads in MiXCR, keeping a single row per CDR3 protein. The data hold hundreds of thousands of distinct CDR3 sequences, with approximately 25% observed a single time. These data belong to a study of T cells in Graves' hyperthyroidism and ophthalmopathy. Findings and limits, study-wide: Separation of ophthalmopathy from stable hyperthyroidism was achieved by a 13 V-J model.

Fresh peripheral blood, around 9.3 ml, was the source of the PBMCs. This TCR was sampled from a woman aged 25-40 years with Graves' ophthalmopathy. The sequenced material came from blood. This chain links TRBV7-9 with TRBJ2-5; D is possibly TRBD1 (7 bases). DNA for the CDR3: TGTGCCAGCAGCCAGGGGGGTTCGGAGACCAAGTACTTC. Residues: CASSQGGSETKYF.